This T cell receptor beta chain comes out of a study of blood T cell repertoires in COVID-19. In the authors' methods: Reference gene primer amplification in the assay estimated nucleated cell counts. Here immunoSEQ multiplex PCR was the method, and the copy in TCRdb shows in-frame clones only, minus some. The V and J calls and clone size were taken over from that table, and D and trimming were inferred from the DNA. The data contain around 120,000 clones, 70% to 80% of them singletons. V lost 8 bases and J lost 6; bases outside the gene matches: 6. The germline gives CDR1 SNHLY, CDR2 FYNNEI. The CDR3 sequence is 13 residues long.

The sequence came from a woman of 80 years or more with acute or convalescent COVID-19. This sequence joins TRBV2 and TRBJ2-7, with 11 bases lining up with TRBD1. The sample taken for sequencing was peripheral blood. The DNA of the CDR3 is TGTGCCAGCCGCGGGACAGGGGGGTTCGAGCAGTACTTC. The encoded protein is CASRGTGGFEQYF.